The 3 T cell receptor beta chains presented below share a single source sample, sequenced in a study of technical replicates of blood from a few donors (dated by TCRdb to the late 2010s). Libraries were built with the immunoSEQ multiplex PCR assay. This is the immuneACCESS table as TCRdb keeps it, with only in-frame sequences that have V and J called. A part of the clones is gone; compared with another copy, unresolved V genes explain less than half, and the rest is unexplained. The sample profile shows some 80,000 clones; roughly 94% of them were found once. About 0.27% of the sample belongs to the ten largest clones. Sequences were obtained from T cells isolated from PBMCs. Receptors originate from a human donor in good health.

The chain is built from TRBV4-2 and TRBJ2-1; 8 bases agree with TRBD1. CDR1 is LGHNA, CDR2 YNFKEQ, per germline. V dropped 1 base and J dropped 4; count of bases not matched to a gene: 9. CDR3 length: 17 amino acids. The CDR3 DNA is TGTGCCAGCAGCCAAGGGAGTACCGGACAGGGATACAATGAGCAGTTCTTC. Translating gives CASSQGSTGQGYNEQFF.

The chain carries TRBV10-3 and TRBJ1-1; 8 positions agree with TRBD1. The J segment lost 4 bases and the V segment lost 6 bases, leaving 10 bases of the junction unmatched. The CDR3 sequence is 15 residues long. Germline CDR1 is ENHRY and CDR2 is SYGVKD. CDR3 residues: CAIRPTGTGRTEAFF. CDR3 nucleotides: TGTGCCATCAGACCTACCGGGACAGGACGCACTGAAGCTTTCTTT.

This clone is a singleton in its sample. This chain connects TRBV7-9 to TRBJ1-1; a weak D match, TRBD1 (5 bases). This CDR3 spans 17 amino acids. Germline V lookup: CDR1 SEHNR, CDR2 FQNEAQ (reference sequence). V lost 1 base and J 3 bases, leaving 18 bases between the germline ends. DNA for the CDR3: TGTGCCAGCAGCTTAGGGGGCGGACAAAGGAGAGACACTGAAGCTTTCTTT. Translation gives CASSLGGGQRRDTEAFF.